This T cell receptor beta chain comes out of a study of blood T cell repertoires in COVID-19. For the study at large: The origin of the acute and convalescent COVID-19 samples was the United States, Italy and Spain. Sources were T cells, B-cell-depleted T cells, or PBMCs; the material itself was cDNA or gDNA.

This CDR3 comprises 16 residues. Unmatched junction bases numbered 9, after V lost 6 bases and J lost 7 bases. Germline CDR1 and CDR2: SGHNT and YENEEA. Per the authors' pipeline: Nucleated cell number was recorded as an estimate derived from reference gene primer amplification. Assay used: immunoSEQ multiplex PCR; TCRdb lists only in-frame clones, some missing. That table supplies the V and J calls and clone size; D and trimming were determined from the DNA. The sample lists over 80,000 clones, roughly 86% seen once, with about 20% in the top ten. This sequence joins TRBV11-3 and TRBJ2-1; TRBD2 matches 13 bases. The sample comprised peripheral blood. The clonotype comes from a human donor in a cohort sampled during active COVID-19. The CDR3 DNA is TGTGCCAGCAGTCCAGGGGGACTAGCGGGATTTAATGAGCAGTTCTTC. It is translated as CASSPGGLAGFNEQFF. The variable domain in full, completed from reference TRBV11-3 and TRBJ2-1, reads EAGVVQSPRYKIIEKKQPVAFWCNPISGHNTLYWYLQNLGQGPELLIRYENEEAVDDSQLPKDRFSAERLKGVDSTLKIQPAELGDSAVYLCASSPGGLAGFNEQFFGPGTRLTVL.